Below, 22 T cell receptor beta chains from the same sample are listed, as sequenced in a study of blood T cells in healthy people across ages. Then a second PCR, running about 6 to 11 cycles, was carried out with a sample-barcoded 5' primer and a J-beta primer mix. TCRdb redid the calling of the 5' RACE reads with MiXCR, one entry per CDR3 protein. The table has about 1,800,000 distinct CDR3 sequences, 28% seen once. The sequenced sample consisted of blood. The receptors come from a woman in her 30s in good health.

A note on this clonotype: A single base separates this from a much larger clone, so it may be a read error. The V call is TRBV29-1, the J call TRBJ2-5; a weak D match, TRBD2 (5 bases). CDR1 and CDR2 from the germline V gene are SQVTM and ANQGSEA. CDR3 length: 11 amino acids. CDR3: CAHGELETQYF. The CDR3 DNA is TGCGCGCATGGGGAGCTAGAGACCCAGTACTTC.

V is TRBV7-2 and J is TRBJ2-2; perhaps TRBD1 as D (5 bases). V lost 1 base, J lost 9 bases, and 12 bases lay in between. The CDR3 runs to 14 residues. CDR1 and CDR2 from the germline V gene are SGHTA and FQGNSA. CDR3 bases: TGTGCCAGCAGCTTAGAGTTTAGGGGCCGGGAGCTGTTTTTT. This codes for CASSLEFRGRELFF.

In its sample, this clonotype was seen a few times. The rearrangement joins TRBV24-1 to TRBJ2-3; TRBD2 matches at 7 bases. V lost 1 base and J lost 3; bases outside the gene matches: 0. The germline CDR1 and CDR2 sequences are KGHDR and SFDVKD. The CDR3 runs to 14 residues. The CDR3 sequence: CATSDLLATDTQYF. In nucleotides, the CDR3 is TGTGCCACCAGTGATTTACTAGCGACAGATACGCAGTATTTT.

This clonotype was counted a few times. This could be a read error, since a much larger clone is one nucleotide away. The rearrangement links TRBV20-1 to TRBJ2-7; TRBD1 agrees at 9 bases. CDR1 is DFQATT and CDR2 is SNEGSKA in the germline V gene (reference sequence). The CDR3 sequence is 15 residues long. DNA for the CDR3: TGCAGTGCGACGTCCGGGACAGGGAGCTCCTACGGGCAGTACTTC. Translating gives CSATSGTGSSYGQYF.

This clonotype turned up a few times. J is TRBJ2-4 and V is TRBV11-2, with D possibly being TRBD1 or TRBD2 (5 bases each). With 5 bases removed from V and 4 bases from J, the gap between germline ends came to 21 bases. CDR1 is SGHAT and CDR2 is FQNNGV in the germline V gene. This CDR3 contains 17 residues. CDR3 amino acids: CASSPTLPGPIKNIQYF. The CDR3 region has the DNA TGTGCCAGCAGCCCCACACTTCCGGGACCGATAAAAAACATTCAGTACTTC.

This chain's CDR3 is CANGSGSSTDTQYF. In DNA, the CDR3 is TGTGCCAACGGGAGCGGTTCTAGCACAGATACGCAGTATTTT. This chain joins TRBV2 and TRBJ2-3; D possibly corresponds to TRBD2 (6 bases). There are 14 residues in the CDR3. Germline V gene data show CDR1 as SNHLY and CDR2 as FYNNEI. With 10 bases removed from V and 0 bases from J, the gap between germline ends came to 14 bases. Full variable domain (missing parts from reference TRBV2 and TRBJ2-3): EPEVTQTPSHQVTQMGQEVILRCVPISNHLYFYWYRQILGQKVEFLVSFYNNEISEKSEIFDDQFSVERPDGSNFTLKIRSTKLEDSAMYFCANGSGSSTDTQYFGPGTRLTVL.

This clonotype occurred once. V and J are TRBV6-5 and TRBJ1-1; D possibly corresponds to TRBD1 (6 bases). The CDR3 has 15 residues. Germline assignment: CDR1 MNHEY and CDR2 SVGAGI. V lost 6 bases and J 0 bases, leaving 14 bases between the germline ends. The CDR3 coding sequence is TGTGCCAGCAGAGCCTGGACAGCCGTGAACACTGAAGCTTTCTTT. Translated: CASRAWTAVNTEAFF.

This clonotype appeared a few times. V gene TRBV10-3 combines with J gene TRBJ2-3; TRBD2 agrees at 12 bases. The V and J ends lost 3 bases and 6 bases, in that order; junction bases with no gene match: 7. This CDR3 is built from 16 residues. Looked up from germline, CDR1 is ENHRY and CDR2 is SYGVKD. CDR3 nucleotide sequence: TGTGCCATCAGTGACCCGGGTACTAGCGGGGGGGATACGCAGTATTTT. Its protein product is CAISDPGTSGGDTQYF.

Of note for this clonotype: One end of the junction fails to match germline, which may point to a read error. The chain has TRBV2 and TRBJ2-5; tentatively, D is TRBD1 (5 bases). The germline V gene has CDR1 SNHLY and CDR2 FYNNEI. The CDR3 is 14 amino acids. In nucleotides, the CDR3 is TGTGCCAGCAGCCCTGGACAAGGAAAAGAGACCCGGTACTTC. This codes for CASSPGQGKETRYF. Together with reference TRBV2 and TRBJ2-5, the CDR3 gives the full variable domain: EPEVTQTPSHQVTQMGQEVILRCVPISNHLYFYWYRQILGQKVEFLVSFYNNEISEKSEIFDDQFSVERPDGSNFTLKIRSTKLEDSAMYFCASSPGQGKETRYFGPGTRLLVL.

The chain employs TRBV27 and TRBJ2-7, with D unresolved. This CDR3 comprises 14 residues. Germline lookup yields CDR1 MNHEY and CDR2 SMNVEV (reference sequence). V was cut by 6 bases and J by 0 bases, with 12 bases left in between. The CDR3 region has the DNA TGTGCCAGCAGCCGACGTATTAACTCCTACGAGCAGTACTTC. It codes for CASSRRINSYEQYF.

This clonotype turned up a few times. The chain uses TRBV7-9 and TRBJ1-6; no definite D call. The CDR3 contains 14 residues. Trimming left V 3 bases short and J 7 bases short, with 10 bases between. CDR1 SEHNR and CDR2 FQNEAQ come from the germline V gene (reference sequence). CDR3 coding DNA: TGTGCCAGCAGCTTGGACGGACTGAATTCACCCCTCCACTTT. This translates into CASSLDGLNSPLHF.

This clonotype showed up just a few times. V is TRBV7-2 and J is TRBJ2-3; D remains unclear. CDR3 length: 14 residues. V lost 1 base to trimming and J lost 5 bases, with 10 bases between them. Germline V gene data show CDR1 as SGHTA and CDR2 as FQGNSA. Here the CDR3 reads CASSLDVRGDTQYF. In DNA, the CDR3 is TGTGCCAGCAGCTTAGACGTCCGCGGAGATACGCAGTATTTT.

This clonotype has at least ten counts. CDR3 sequence reads: CASSAASGGFYNEQFF. The CDR3 nucleotides read TGTGCCAGCAGTGCGGCTAGCGGGGGGTTTTACAATGAGCAGTTCTTC. The chain joins TRBV2 to TRBJ2-1; 11 bases agree with TRBD2. The trim removed 4 bases at V and 4 bases at J, leaving 6 bases unmatched. The CDR3 has 16 amino acids. Germline CDR1 is SNHLY and CDR2 is FYNNEI.

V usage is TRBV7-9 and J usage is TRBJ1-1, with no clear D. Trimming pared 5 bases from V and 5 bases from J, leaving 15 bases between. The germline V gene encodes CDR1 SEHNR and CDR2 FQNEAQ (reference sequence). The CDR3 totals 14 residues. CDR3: CASSPGSDRTEAFF. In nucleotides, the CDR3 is TGTGCCAGCAGCCCAGGATCTGATCGGACTGAAGCTTTCTTT. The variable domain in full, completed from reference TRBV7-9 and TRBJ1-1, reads DTGVSQNPRHKITKRGQNVTFRCDPISEHNRLYWYRQTLGQGPEFLTYFQNEAQLEKSRLLSDRFSAERPKGSFSTLEIQRTEQGDSAMYLCASSPGSDRTEAFFGQGTRLTVV.

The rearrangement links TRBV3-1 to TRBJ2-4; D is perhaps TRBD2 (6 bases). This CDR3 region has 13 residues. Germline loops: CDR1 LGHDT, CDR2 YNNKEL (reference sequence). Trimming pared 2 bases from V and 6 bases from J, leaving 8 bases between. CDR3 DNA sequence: TGTGCCAGCAGCCAAAAGGGAGGAAACATTCAGTACTTC. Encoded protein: CASSQKGGNIQYF.

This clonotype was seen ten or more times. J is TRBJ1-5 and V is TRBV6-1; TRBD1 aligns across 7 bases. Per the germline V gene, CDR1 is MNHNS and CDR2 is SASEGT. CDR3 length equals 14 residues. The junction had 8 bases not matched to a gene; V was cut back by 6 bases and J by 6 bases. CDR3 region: CASSFGQDSQPQHF. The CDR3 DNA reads TGTGCCAGCAGCTTCGGACAGGATAGTCAGCCCCAGCATTTT.

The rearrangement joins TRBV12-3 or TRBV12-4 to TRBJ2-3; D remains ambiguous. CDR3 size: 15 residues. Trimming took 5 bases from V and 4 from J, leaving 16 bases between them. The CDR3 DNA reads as TGTGCCAGCAGTGTAAGCAGAGTGGGTGCAGATACGCAGTATTTT. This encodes CASSVSRVGADTQYF.

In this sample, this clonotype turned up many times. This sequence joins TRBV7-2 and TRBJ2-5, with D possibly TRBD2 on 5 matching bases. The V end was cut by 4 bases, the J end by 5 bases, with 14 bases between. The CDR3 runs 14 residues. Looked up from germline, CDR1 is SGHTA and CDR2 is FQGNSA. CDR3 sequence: CASSWSGTGETQYF. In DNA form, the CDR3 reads TGTGCCAGCAGCTGGAGTGGAACGGGGGAGACCCAGTACTTC.

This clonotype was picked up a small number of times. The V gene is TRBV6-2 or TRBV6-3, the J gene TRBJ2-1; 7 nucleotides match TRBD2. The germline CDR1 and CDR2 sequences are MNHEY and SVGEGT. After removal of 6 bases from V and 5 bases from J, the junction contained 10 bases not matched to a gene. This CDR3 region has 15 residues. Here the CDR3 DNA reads TGTGCCAGCAGCTGGAGCGGGACTTACAACAATGAGCAGTTCTTC. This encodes CASSWSGTYNNEQFF.

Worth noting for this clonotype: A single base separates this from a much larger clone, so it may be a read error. CDR3 in DNA: TGTGCCAACAGCCAAGATCTGTCGGTGCGGAGGGAGCAGTTCTTC. Translated: CANSQDLSVRREQFF. The rearrangement links TRBV4-2 to TRBJ2-1, with D possibly TRBD2 on 5 matching bases. Germline CDR1 reads LGHNA; CDR2 reads YNFKEQ. The CDR3 spans 15 residues.

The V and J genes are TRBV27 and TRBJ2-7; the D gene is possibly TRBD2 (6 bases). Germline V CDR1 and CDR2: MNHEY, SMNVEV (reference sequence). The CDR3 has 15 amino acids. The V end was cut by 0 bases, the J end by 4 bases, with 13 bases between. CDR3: CASSLSSGGRYEQYF. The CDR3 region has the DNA TGTGCCAGCAGTTTATCGTCCGGGGGACGGTACGAGCAGTACTTC.

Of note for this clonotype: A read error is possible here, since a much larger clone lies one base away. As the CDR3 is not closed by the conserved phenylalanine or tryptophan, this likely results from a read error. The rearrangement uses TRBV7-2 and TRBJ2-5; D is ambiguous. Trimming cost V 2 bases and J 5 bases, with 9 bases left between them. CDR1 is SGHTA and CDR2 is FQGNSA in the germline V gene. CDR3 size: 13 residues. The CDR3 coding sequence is TGTGCCAGCAGCTTACCCGTAGGCGAGACCCAGTACTGC. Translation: CASSLPVGETQYC.